The TCR beta chain described here comes from a study of molecular identifiers for immune sequencing clone quantification. This clonotype was observed at least ten times. Its antigen is not known. TCRdb independently ran MiXCR on the PCR reads; one entry per CDR3 protein. The table records around 470,000 distinct CDR3 sequences, about 21% of them present only once. The CDR3 is made up of 17 amino acids. V shed 6 bases, J shed 2 bases, and the junction held 12 bases outside the gene matches. Germline lookup yields CDR1 MDHEN and CDR2 SYDVKM. Findings of the study overall: Over 99% of CMV-specific effector molecules, but under 1% of naive ones, were in clones above 20 copies. Sizes of highly expanded clones could be underestimated through identical TCRs sharing a barcode.

The sequence was collected from a human donor in good health. Some libraries in this study had Jurkat cell RNA spiked in. The gene calls are TRBV28 and TRBJ1-5; 8 positions agree with TRBD1. Input material: naive CD8+ T cells from blood, with Jurkat cell RNA spiked in. Subset noted: FACS-sorted CD8+CD4-CCR7+CD45RA+ naive T cells. For the CDR3, the DNA is TGTGCCAGCAGCACCGGATCAGGGGGCGGGCGCAATCAGCCCCAGCATTTT. It encodes CASSTGSGGGRNQPQHF.